One sample yielded the 8 T cell receptor beta chains listed below, sequenced in a study of shared clonotypes between healthy human individuals. Naive CD8 cells, CD45RO-negative and positively selected for CCR7, excluded terminally differentiated effector memory CD45RA+ cells. Profiling relied on immunoSEQ multiplex PCR, and the TCRdb table lists in-frame clones only, not all of them. The data contain 550,000 to 650,000 clones, approximately 96% of them singletons. The sample was naive CD8+ T cells sorted from blood. The receptors were sampled from a woman in her 30s in good health.

This chain connects TRBV28 to TRBJ2-7, with TRBD1 identical over 9 bases. Germline V gene data show CDR1 as MDHEN and CDR2 as SYDVKM. This CDR3 spans 16 amino acids. V shed 3 bases, J shed 1 base, and the junction held 7 bases outside the gene matches. The CDR3 spells CASSFPGQGDSYEQYF. Here the CDR3 DNA reads TGTGCCAGCAGTTTCCCGGGACAGGGCGATTCCTACGAGCAGTACTTC.

The rearrangement links TRBV28 to TRBJ1-1; D is unresolved. CDR1 and CDR2 from the germline V gene are MDHEN and SYDVKM. V dropped 3 bases and J dropped 3 bases, with 11 bases sitting between them. This CDR3 region has 14 residues. Here the CDR3 DNA reads TGTGCCAGCAGTTTTAGAAGATCGGACACTGAAGCTTTCTTT. Translating gives CASSFRRSDTEAFF. The full variable domain, completed using reference TRBV28 and TRBJ1-1, is DVKVTQSSRYLVKRTGEKVFLECVQDMDHENMFWYRQDPGLGLRLIYFSYDVKMKEKGDIPEGYSVSREKKERFSLILESASTNQTSMYLCASSFRRSDTEAFFGQGTRLTVV.

The chain links TRBV5-8 to TRBJ2-1, with a tentative D call TRBD2 (5 bases). The CDR3 spans 13 residues. Germline V gives CDR1 SGHTS, CDR2 YDEGEE. V was cut by 1 base and J by 8 bases, with 10 bases left in between. The CDR3 DNA reads TGTGCCAGCAGCTTGCCTAGAGGGCATGAGCAGTTCTTC. The encoded protein is CASSLPRGHEQFF.

V is TRBV5-6 and J is TRBJ1-1; no definite D call. The CDR3 extends over 13 amino acids. V was pared by 3 bases and J by 0 bases, with 6 bases between. Germline loops: CDR1 SGHDT, CDR2 YYEEEE. In DNA, the CDR3 is TGTGCCAGCAGCTCCGAGATGAACACTGAAGCTTTCTTT. It specifies CASSSEMNTEAFF.

The genes are TRBV2 and TRBJ1-1, with D unclear. V was shortened by 2 bases and J by 1 base, with 14 bases between the two germline ends. Per the germline V gene, CDR1 is SNHLY and CDR2 is FYNNEI. This CDR3 is built from 16 residues. Here the CDR3 DNA reads TGTGCCAGCAGTGAACTGAGGGAACAGAAGAACACTGAAGCTTTCTTT. Translation gives CASSELREQKNTEAFF.

The chain combines TRBV29-1 with TRBJ2-1; D may be TRBD1 or TRBD2 (7 bases each). Per the germline V gene, CDR1 is SQVTM and CDR2 is ANQGSEA. The CDR3 loop spans 12 amino acids. CDR3 DNA sequence: TGCACAGGGGGGGGTGTAGGGAATGAGCAGTTCTTC. It is translated as CTGGGVGNEQFF.

The chain joins TRBV7-9 to TRBJ1-2, with D possibly being TRBD1 (5 bases). Trimming pared 1 base from V and 4 bases from J, leaving 19 bases between. This CDR3 region has 17 residues. Germline CDR1 and CDR2: SEHNR and FQNEAQ (reference sequence). The CDR3 is CASSLEGPAGFPYGYTF. CDR3 nucleotides: TGTGCCAGCAGCTTAGAGGGGCCTGCAGGGTTCCCCTATGGCTACACCTTC.

The chain couples TRBV27 to TRBJ2-7, with a weak D call TRBD2 (6 bases). CDR1 is MNHEY and CDR2 is SMNVEV in the germline V gene (reference sequence). CDR3 size: 12 residues. Between the trimmed V and J ends, which lost 3 bases and 6 bases, there was a span of 9 bases. The CDR3 here is CASSFPGGEQYF. CDR3 coding DNA: TGTGCCAGCAGTTTCCCCGGGGGCGAGCAGTACTTC.